This record concerns one TCR beta chain sequence. In the authors' methods: From reference gene primer amplification, estimates of nucleated cell counts were derived. Profiling relied on immunoSEQ multiplex PCR, and the TCRdb table lists in-frame clones only, not all of them. The V and J calls and clone size come from that table; D and trimming were worked out from the DNA. The data contain about 86,000 clones, 70% to 85% of them singletons. The V gene's germline CDR1 is SGDLS and CDR2 YYNGEE. There are 15 residues in the CDR3. V lost 4 bases, J lost 1 base, and 6 bases stayed unmatched. The sample comes from a study of blood T cell repertoires in COVID-19. In the study overall: Both acute and convalescent COVID-19 samples were obtained from the United States, Italy and Spain. Sources were T cells, B-cell-depleted T cells, or PBMCs; the material itself was cDNA or gDNA.

This TCR derives from a man aged 70-80 years with acute or convalescent COVID-19. Sequencing was done on a sample of peripheral blood. The chain couples TRBV9 to TRBJ1-1; the match to TRBD1 covers 8 bases. The CDR3 region has the DNA TGTGCCAGCAGCACTGAGGACAGGGCGAACACTGAAGCTTTCTTT. It is translated as CASSTEDRANTEAFF. The complete variable domain, with remaining parts taken from reference TRBV9 and TRBJ1-1, reads DSGVTQTPKHLITATGQRVTLRCSPRSGDLSVYWYQQSLDQGLQFLIQYYNGEERAKGNILERFSAQQFPDLHSELNLSSLELGDSALYFCASSTEDRANTEAFFGQGTRLTVV.